Described below is a single TCR beta chain sequence and its context. The germline V gene has CDR1 MDHEN and CDR2 SYDVKM. With 6 bases removed from V and 6 bases from J, the gap between germline ends came to 18 bases. This CDR3 has 16 residues. The record originates from a study of early stage breast cancer tumors. The method was immunoSEQ multiplex PCR; TCRdb's version includes in-frame clones alone and lacks a portion of them. The data hold tens of thousands of clones, with more than 65% observed a single time. V usage is TRBV28 and J usage is TRBJ1-6; a weak D match, TRBD1 (5 bases). The sequence came from a person between 55 and 69 years old with breast cancer. Sequencing was carried out using blood. Here the CDR3 reads CASSFHRGIPNSPLHF. Written as DNA, the CDR3 is TGTGCCAGCAGCTTTCACCGGGGGATCCCTAATTCACCCCTCCACTTT. The variable domain in full, completed from reference TRBV28 and TRBJ1-6, reads DVKVTQSSRYLVKRTGEKVFLECVQDMDHENMFWYRQDPGLGLRLIYFSYDVKMKEKGDIPEGYSVSREKKERFSLILESASTNQTSMYLCASSFHRGIPNSPLHFGNGTRLTVT.